This T cell receptor (beta chain) was found in a study of T cell changes during pregnancy in multiple sclerosis. After removal of 5 bases from V and 6 bases from J, the junction contained 8 bases not matched to a gene. In germline, CDR1 is SGHNT, CDR2 YYREEE (reference sequence). This CDR3 comprises 15 residues. Produced via immunoSEQ multiplex PCR; TCRdb's table is partial and in-frame only. The sample holds about 70,000 clones, 75% to 95% seen once. V usage is TRBV5-4 and J usage is TRBJ1-6, with 7 bases that match TRBD1. The sample in question was peripheral blood, obtained in the first trimester of pregnancy. The sequence derives from a female donor with multiple sclerosis, enrolled in a pregnancy study. The DNA for the CDR3 is TGTGCCAGCAGTGACCCGGGACAGATTAATTCACCCCTCCACTTT. Protein sequence: CASSDPGQINSPLHF.